Shown below are 5 T cell receptor beta chains from a single sample sequenced in a study of blood T cells in healthy people across ages. Sample-barcoded 5' priming and a J-beta primer mix drove a second PCR of roughly 6 to 12 cycles. TCRdb reanalysed the 5' RACE reads using MiXCR and keeps one entry per CDR3 protein. The table lists approximately 830,000 distinct CDR3 sequences, under 80% of them singletons, with roughly 25% in the top ten. The sample was blood. These receptors were collected from a young man in good health.

The genes are TRBV4-3 and TRBJ2-2; 8 bases are shared with TRBD2. The V segment lost 0 bases and the J segment 1 base; nucleotides outside the gene matches: 7. The CDR3 has 18 amino acids. Germline CDR1 LGHNA, CDR2 YSLEER. The CDR3 bases are TGCGCCAGCAGCCAAGATCGCGTCAGCGGGGGGAACACCGGGGAGCTGTTTTTT. It specifies CASSQDRVSGGNTGELFF.

This sequence joins TRBV6-6 and TRBJ2-1, with D uncertain. Germline CDR1 is MNHNY and CDR2 is SVGAGI (reference sequence). Trimming took off 5 bases at V and 6 bases at J, with 11 bases between the two ends. There are 13 residues in the CDR3. The CDR3 region is CASSRAAFNEQFF. CDR3 DNA: TGTGCCAGCAGTCGCGCGGCGTTCAATGAGCAGTTCTTC.

This rearrangement joins TRBV7-8 to TRBJ2-2; TRBD1 matches at 7 bases. V shed 5 bases, J shed 8 bases, and the junction held 5 bases outside the gene matches. Germline lookup yields CDR1 SGHVS and CDR2 FQNEAQ. The CDR3 contains 13 residues. The DNA of the CDR3 is TGTGCCAGCAGCATTTCAGGGGGAGGGGAGCTGTTTTTT. Protein: CASSISGGGELFF. The complete variable domain, with remaining parts taken from reference TRBV7-8 and TRBJ2-2, reads GAGVSQSPRYKVAKRGQDVALRCDPISGHVSLFWYQQALGQGPEFLTYFQNEAQLDKSGLPSDRFFAERPEGSVSTLKIQRTQQEDSAVYLCASSISGGGELFFGEGSRLTVL.

The chain recombines TRBV12-3 or TRBV12-4 with TRBJ2-1, with 9 bases identical to TRBD2. The ends lost 6 bases at V and 3 bases at J; junction bases unmatched: 9. This CDR3 spans 16 amino acids. CDR3 nucleotides: TGTGCCAGCAGCTCTTCTGTAGCGGGGGACTACAATGAGCAGTTCTTC. Translating it yields CASSSSVAGDYNEQFF.

The rearrangement links TRBV6-2 or TRBV6-3 to TRBJ2-4; D ambiguous. This CDR3 spans 12 amino acids. Germline-derived CDR1 and CDR2 are MNHEY and SVGEGT. Trimming cost V 5 bases and J 13 bases, with 15 bases left between them. In DNA, the CDR3 is TGTGCCAGCAGTCCTTTGGATCTGGAGCAGTACTTC. It encodes CASSPLDLEQYF.